This is a list of T cell receptor beta chains from one sample in a study of tumor-infiltrating T cells and Merkel cell polyomavirus. Produced via immunoSEQ multiplex PCR; TCRdb's table is partial and in-frame only. The data hold about 25,000 clones, with nearly 90% observed a single time. The material sequenced was lymph node tissue. These TCRs come from a man between 45 and 60 years old with Merkel cell carcinoma. CDR3s include the opening cysteine and the closing phenylalanine or tryptophan. The size entry is marked missing in some rows and otherwise reads once, few, many or a size class.

clone size,V gene,CDR3 protein
NA,TRBV5-1,CASSSAGQQETQYF
NA,TRBV7-9,CASSLQSGLDTDTQYF
NA,TRBV6-5,CASSYSTAGNTIYF
NA,TRBV28,CASSWTSGRSRETQYF
NA,TRBV6-5,CASRRDSNTGELFF
NA,TRBV6-1,CASSEGSWGGAYNSPLHF
NA,TRBV5-4,CAYRGAGGFYNEQFF
NA,TRBV30,CAWSVWGQTETEAFF
NA,TRBV6-5,CASSYALAGGFEQYF
NA,TRBV6-5,CASSYRDRGYEQYF
NA,TRBV2,CASRAGLTTDTQYF
NA,TRBV5-1,CASSPGGSYEQYF
NA,TRBV18,CASSPNRGSNQPQHF
NA,TRBV23-1,CASTPKGRGRQTYNEQFF
NA,TRBV11-2,CASSPGRVYEQYF
NA,TRBV27,CASRMTGGGETQYF
NA,TRBV19,CASSAQGSYGYTF
NA,TRBV23-1,CASSLLGGSNSPLHF
NA,TRBV27,CASGGDFNEKLFF
once,TRBV18,CASSPGTSEQYF
NA,TRBV28,CASTVTGGRYGYTF
NA,TRBV2,CASGLDYNEQFF
NA,TRBV7-9,CASSFQGPLTSGETQYF
NA,TRBV30,CAWSPGEVYYGYTF
NA,TRBV15,CATSPPHPGSGRSNQPQHF
NA,TRBV19,CASSSRDRGWTGELFF
NA,TRBV7-9,CASSPRPGHSGANVLTF
NA,TRBV18,CASSPEGLRTEAFF
NA,TRBV19,CASSIVAGFNNEQFF
NA,TRBV28,CATYSRGGEGYNEQFF